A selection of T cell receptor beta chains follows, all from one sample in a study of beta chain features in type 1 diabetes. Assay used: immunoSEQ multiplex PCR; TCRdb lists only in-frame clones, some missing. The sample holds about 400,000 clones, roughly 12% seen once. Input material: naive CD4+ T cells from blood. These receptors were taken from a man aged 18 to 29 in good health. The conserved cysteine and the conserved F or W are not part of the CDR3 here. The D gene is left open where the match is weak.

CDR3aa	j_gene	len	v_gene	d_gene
ASSLGTQETQY	TRBJ2-5	11	TRBV13	NA
ASSLLGGGTDTQY	TRBJ2-3	13	TRBV7-3	TRBD2
ASSSLTGGSNQPQH	TRBJ1-5	14	TRBV6-5	NA
ASSHLGDRAYEQY	TRBJ2-7	13	TRBV4-3	TRBD1
ASQEDRGHGYT	TRBJ1-2	11	TRBV2	TRBD1
AISDAQRTTDTQY	TRBJ2-3	13	TRBV10-3	NA
AWSNGGPGNTIY	TRBJ1-3	12	TRBV30	NA
ACRDRGPATNEKLF	TRBJ1-4	14	TRBV7-9	TRBD1
ASSAGDRANTGELF	TRBJ2-2	14	TRBV5-1	TRBD1
ASSTGLAGEGETQY	TRBJ2-5	14	TRBV5-6	TRBD2